The rows below give T cell receptor beta chains drawn from one sample of a study of T cells in Graves' hyperthyroidism and ophthalmopathy. From the multiplex PCR reads, TCRdb called clonotypes with MiXCR, one entry per CDR3 protein. The table includes hundreds of thousands of distinct CDR3 sequences, around 15% detected once. Sequencing was performed on blood. These receptors originate from a woman under 30 with Graves' hyperthyroidism. Both conserved end residues are part of each CDR3. The order of the fields is CDR3 protein, V gene, CDR3 length, D gene. The D gene is left open where the match is weak.

cdr3_aa: CAWSVLRGRELFF
v_call: TRBV30
cdr3_length: 13
d_call: .

cdr3_aa: CASGLDGALGTQYF
v_call: TRBV12-5
cdr3_length: 14
d_call: .

cdr3_aa: CAKRTSGYNEQFF
v_call: TRBV30
cdr3_length: 13
d_call: TRBD2

cdr3_aa: CASCQGFSGNTIYF
v_call: TRBV6-2/TRBV6-3
cdr3_length: 14
d_call: .

cdr3_aa: CASLGAGRSYEQYF
v_call: TRBV28
cdr3_length: 14
d_call: .

cdr3_aa: CASSYGRSTDTQYF
v_call: TRBV6-5
cdr3_length: 14
d_call: .

cdr3_aa: CASSRPWGTFGTDTQYF
v_call: TRBV19
cdr3_length: 17
d_call: .

cdr3_aa: CASGLDSGMADTQYF
v_call: TRBV7-2
cdr3_length: 15
d_call: TRBD2

cdr3_aa: CSARGQGYSEQYF
v_call: TRBV20-1
cdr3_length: 13
d_call: TRBD1

cdr3_aa: CSARDQGENTEAFF
v_call: TRBV20-1
cdr3_length: 14
d_call: TRBD1

cdr3_aa: CASSPTSGAYGYTF
v_call: TRBV4-3
cdr3_length: 14
d_call: .

cdr3_aa: CASTSGVITGELFF
v_call: TRBV12-3/TRBV12-4
cdr3_length: 14
d_call: .

cdr3_aa: CASSPVPGGNTEAFF
v_call: TRBV18
cdr3_length: 15
d_call: .

cdr3_aa: CASSFFGKIETQYF
v_call: TRBV7-8
cdr3_length: 14
d_call: .

cdr3_aa: CASSLGPGSDTQYF
v_call: TRBV5-1
cdr3_length: 14
d_call: .

cdr3_aa: CASSSSGLEQYF
v_call: TRBV7-2
cdr3_length: 12
d_call: .

cdr3_aa: CASSVRGGSGYEQFF
v_call: TRBV9
cdr3_length: 15
d_call: .

cdr3_aa: CASSTLSSGANVLTF
v_call: TRBV6-1
cdr3_length: 15
d_call: .

cdr3_aa: CASSPEGISYNEQFF
v_call: TRBV9
cdr3_length: 15
d_call: .

cdr3_aa: CASSLLSGRALYNEQFF
v_call: TRBV27
cdr3_length: 17
d_call: TRBD2

cdr3_aa: CASSLQVNQPQHF
v_call: TRBV11-2
cdr3_length: 13
d_call: .

cdr3_aa: CASTPGGTYEQYF
v_call: TRBV6-1
cdr3_length: 13
d_call: .

cdr3_aa: CAISEDPLGLGGEQYF
v_call: TRBV10-3
cdr3_length: 16
d_call: .

cdr3_aa: CASRTSLYQETQYF
v_call: TRBV19
cdr3_length: 14
d_call: .

cdr3_aa: CSVARDTPYEQYF
v_call: TRBV29-1
cdr3_length: 13
d_call: .

cdr3_aa: CASSHPRGGPNYGYTF
v_call: TRBV16
cdr3_length: 16
d_call: TRBD1

cdr3_aa: CSATKTGVTEAFF
v_call: TRBV20-1
cdr3_length: 13
d_call: TRBD1

cdr3_aa: CAISEPRLGGGNQPQHF
v_call: TRBV10-3
cdr3_length: 17
d_call: .

cdr3_aa: CASSITGTRPYNEQFF
v_call: TRBV19
cdr3_length: 16
d_call: .

cdr3_aa: CASSTGGGDHNEQFF
v_call: TRBV5-4
cdr3_length: 15
d_call: TRBD2

cdr3_aa: CASSALRDTSTDTQYF
v_call: TRBV28
cdr3_length: 16
d_call: .

cdr3_aa: CASSFTFATPASRNLYNEQFF
v_call: TRBV12-3/TRBV12-4
cdr3_length: 21
d_call: .

cdr3_aa: CSVEVSGLAGGEQYF
v_call: TRBV29-1
cdr3_length: 15
d_call: TRBD2

cdr3_aa: CSARDQVGGTYEQYF
v_call: TRBV20-1
cdr3_length: 15
d_call: .

cdr3_aa: CASSHFGVRSTDTQYF
v_call: TRBV28
cdr3_length: 16
d_call: .

cdr3_aa: CASSVSGAGSYEQYF
v_call: TRBV9
cdr3_length: 15
d_call: TRBD2

cdr3_aa: CASSLGTRGTEAFF
v_call: TRBV7-2
cdr3_length: 14
d_call: .

cdr3_aa: CASSSPPAGAYNEQFF
v_call: TRBV19
cdr3_length: 16
d_call: TRBD2

cdr3_aa: CASSESLLARNTGELFF
v_call: TRBV2
cdr3_length: 17
d_call: TRBD2

cdr3_aa: CSALWGPTTNEKLFF
v_call: TRBV20-1
cdr3_length: 15
d_call: .

cdr3_aa: CSASGSGGKNIQYF
v_call: TRBV20-1
cdr3_length: 14
d_call: TRBD2

cdr3_aa: CSVRQGHNQPQHF
v_call: TRBV20-1
cdr3_length: 13
d_call: .

cdr3_aa: CASGMGQENTEAFF
v_call: TRBV2
cdr3_length: 14
d_call: TRBD1

cdr3_aa: CASSDGGFSSYNEQFF
v_call: TRBV10-1
cdr3_length: 16
d_call: .

cdr3_aa: CASSKRQGHIGELFF
v_call: TRBV11-3
cdr3_length: 15
d_call: TRBD1

cdr3_aa: CATSLSGANVLTF
v_call: TRBV24-1
cdr3_length: 13
d_call: .

cdr3_aa: CASSFGGISSGAEQFF
v_call: TRBV13
cdr3_length: 16
d_call: TRBD2

cdr3_aa: CANPGLLDYNEQFF
v_call: TRBV2
cdr3_length: 14
d_call: .

cdr3_aa: CASSSGDHSPLHF
v_call: TRBV2
cdr3_length: 13
d_call: .

cdr3_aa: CASSGRTGNNSPLHF
v_call: TRBV11-2
cdr3_length: 15
d_call: TRBD1

cdr3_aa: CASSLAFPEAFF
v_call: TRBV12-3/TRBV12-4
cdr3_length: 12
d_call: .